Below are 8 T cell receptor beta chains sequenced from a single sample in a study of blood T cell repertoires in COVID-19. The table came from immunoSEQ multiplex PCR; TCRdb's copy has only in-frame clones and leaves some out. Among over 20,000 clones listed, around 83% were seen once. The sequencing input was peripheral blood. Receptors were obtained from a man in his sixties or seventies with acute or convalescent COVID-19.

The rearrangement joins TRBV7-3 to TRBJ1-1; 8 bases line up with TRBD1. J lost 5 bases, V lost 2 bases, and 4 bases had no gene match. CDR1 is SGHTA and CDR2 is FQGTGA in the germline V gene. The CDR3 consists of 14 residues. The CDR3 DNA follows: TGTGCCAGCAGCTTAGACAGGGGTGGGACTGAAGCTTTCTTT. Amino acid sequence: CASSLDRGGTEAFF.

This clone was counted between two and nine times. The rearrangement links TRBV7-9 to TRBJ1-2; the match to TRBD1 covers 8 bases. Germline trimming cut 0 bases from V and 3 bases from J; bases unmatched to any gene: 3. Germline V CDR1 and CDR2: SEHNR, FQNEAQ (reference sequence). The CDR3 has 15 residues. The CDR3 reads CASSLARGQDYGYTF. The CDR3 DNA is TGTGCCAGCAGCTTAGCCAGGGGGCAGGACTATGGCTACACCTTC. Full variable domain (outside the CDR3, taken from reference TRBV7-9 and TRBJ1-2): DTGVSQNPRHKITKRGQNVTFRCDPISEHNRLYWYRQTLGQGPEFLTYFQNEAQLEKSRLLSDRFSAERPKGSFSTLEIQRTEQGDSAMYLCASSLARGQDYGYTFGSGTRLTVV.

Note on this clone: The sample carries other DNA sequences with the same CDR3. The V call is TRBV6-5, the J call TRBJ1-5; 9 positions match TRBD1. Germline CDR1 is MNHEY and CDR2 is SVGAGI. This CDR3 is built from 13 residues. Trimming at V came to 8 bases and at J to 5 bases, leaving 4 bases not matched to a gene. The CDR3 nucleotides are TGTGCCAGCGGCACAGGGGGCTATCAGCCCCAGCATTTT. Its protein is CASGTGGYQPQHF.

This clone appeared a single time. The chain uses TRBV6-5 and TRBJ1-4; TRBD1 matches at 9 bases. V was pared by 6 bases and J by 10 bases, with 3 bases of the junction left unmatched. The V gene's germline CDR1 is MNHEY and CDR2 SVGAGI. The CDR3 has 12 residues. CDR3 region: CASRGQGGKLFF. The CDR3 DNA follows: TGTGCCAGCAGGGGACAGGGAGGAAAACTGTTTTTT.

The chain joins TRBV18 to TRBJ1-3, with D uncertain. The CDR3 sequence is 17 residues long. Germline values: CDR1 KGHSH, CDR2 LQKENI. V lost 5 bases, J lost 0 bases, and 17 bases lay in between. CDR3 protein: CASSGTPTWASGNTIYF. As DNA, the CDR3 is TGTGCCAGCTCAGGAACGCCCACTTGGGCCTCTGGAAACACCATATATTTT.

This chain connects TRBV19 to TRBJ1-4, with D possibly matching TRBD1 (6 bases). The CDR3 is 13 amino acids. V lost 11 bases to trimming and J lost 7 bases, with 17 bases between them. The germline V gene encodes CDR1 LNHDA and CDR2 SQIVND (reference sequence). DNA for the CDR3: TGTGCCGTCACAGGGCCGGAAGGTGAAAAACTGTTTTTT. This translates into CAVTGPEGEKLFF.

Concerning this clone: One end of the junction is discordant with germline, which a read error may explain. The V and J genes are TRBV14 and TRBJ2-7; no clear D gene. Per the germline V gene, CDR1 is SGHDN and CDR2 is FVKESK. The CDR3 is made up of 13 amino acids. CDR3 in DNA: TGTGCCAGCAGCCAAGATCTCTCCTCCGAGCAGTACTTC. Its translation is CASSQDLSSEQYF.

The J gene is TRBJ1-2, the V gene TRBV7-9; D possibly corresponds to TRBD1 (6 bases). The CDR3 has 16 residues. Germline CDR1 reads SEHNR; CDR2 reads FQNEAQ (reference sequence). Trimming pared 1 base from V and 2 bases from J, leaving 14 bases between. Here the CDR3 reads CASSLEDWTVNYGYTF. The CDR3 DNA reads TGTGCCAGCAGCTTAGAGGACTGGACAGTGAACTATGGCTACACCTTC.